Presented here are 23 T cell receptor beta chains from one specimen sequenced in a study of response to subunit inactivated influenza vaccine. TCRdb independently ran MiXCR on the RT-PCR reads; one entry per CDR3 protein. This sample carries roughly 290,000 distinct CDR3 sequences, 20% to 25% of them seen once, and the ten largest clones take about 9.4%. The specimen was PBMCs from blood, collected around 22 months after vaccination. The origin of the receptors is a man in his fifties or sixties who received an inactivated influenza vaccine.

This clonotype was recorded many times. The chain joins TRBV2 to TRBJ1-2; unclear D gene. Trimming pared 4 bases from V and 1 base from J, leaving 10 bases between. CDR1 and CDR2 from the germline V gene are SNHLY and FYNNEI. The CDR3 covers 14 residues. The CDR3 loop reads CASSVSPDNYGYTF. For the CDR3, the DNA is TGTGCCAGCAGTGTATCTCCAGATAACTATGGCTACACCTTC.

A few counts support this clonotype. The rearrangement links TRBV4-1 to TRBJ2-7; D gene uncertain. This CDR3 contains 17 residues. The germline gives CDR1 MGHRA, CDR2 YSYEKL. Trimming cost V 0 bases and J 0 bases, with 15 bases left between them. CDR3 in DNA: TGCGCCAGCAGCCAAGATCCCGGTGTCAGAAGCTCCTACGAGCAGTACTTC. The encoded protein is CASSQDPGVRSSYEQYF.

This clonotype was counted once. The chain joins TRBV18 to TRBJ1-2; no definite D call. Germline lookup yields CDR1 KGHSH and CDR2 LQKENI. This CDR3 comprises 13 residues. V lost 5 bases and J lost 3, with 10 bases in between. The CDR3 protein is CASSTLRDYGYTF. The CDR3 bases are TGTGCCAGCTCAACCCTTAGGGACTATGGCTACACCTTC.

This clonotype has at least ten counts. The V gene is TRBV24-1, the J gene TRBJ1-2; TRBD1 matches at 9 bases. With 7 bases clipped from V and 4 bases from J, the junction kept 9 bases outside the gene matches. There are 15 residues in the CDR3. In germline, CDR1 is KGHDR, CDR2 SFDVKD. The CDR3 DNA sequence: TGTGCCACCAGCCCTACCCCGGACAGGGGCTATGGCTACACCTTC. Translated, it gives CATSPTPDRGYGYTF.

This rearrangement joins TRBV20-1 to TRBJ2-4, with TRBD2 matching over 11 bases. The V segment lost 1 base and the J segment 5 bases; nucleotides outside the gene matches: 7. This CDR3 is built from 16 residues. Per the germline V gene, CDR1 is DFQATT and CDR2 is SNEGSKA (reference sequence). CDR3 protein: CSARGGGSGRENIQYF. CDR3 coding DNA: TGCAGTGCTAGAGGGGGCGGTAGCGGGAGGGAAAACATTCAGTACTTC.

Many counts were recorded for this clonotype. This sequence joins TRBV5-1 and TRBJ1-1; tentative D call: TRBD1 (6 bases). This CDR3 has 14 amino acids. Trimming took 0 bases from V and 7 from J, leaving 13 bases between them. Germline CDR1 is SGHRS and CDR2 is YFSETQ. CDR3 in amino acids: CASSLAKRTVEAFF. CDR3 in DNA: TGCGCCAGCAGCTTGGCCAAGCGGACAGTTGAAGCTTTCTTT.

The rearrangement uses TRBV25-1 and TRBJ1-1; the match to TRBD1 covers 8 bases. The germline V gene encodes CDR1 MGHDK and CDR2 SYGVNS. CDR3 length equals 11 residues. V lost 8 bases, J lost 11 bases, and 7 bases stayed unmatched. CDR3 in amino acids: CASVQGASAFF. The CDR3 DNA follows: TGTGCCAGCGTCCAGGGGGCATCGGCTTTCTTT.

The rearrangement links TRBV7-6 to TRBJ2-7; TRBD2 matches at 10 bases. The CDR3 contains 16 residues. Germline trimming cut 1 base from V and 1 base from J; bases unmatched to any gene: 4. CDR1 and CDR2 from the germline V gene are SGHVS and FNYEAQ. The CDR3 is CASSLDSGGPSYEQYF. The DNA of the CDR3 is TGTGCCAGCAGCTTAGATAGCGGGGGGCCATCCTACGAGCAGTACTTC.

In its sample, this clonotype was seen a few times. J is TRBJ2-3 and V is TRBV29-1; no definite D call. Germline loops: CDR1 SQVTM, CDR2 ANQGSEA. V was clipped by 5 bases and J by 9 bases, with 21 bases between them. CDR3 length: 14 amino acids. The CDR3 bases are TGCAGCGTTCGTTTATTGGAGATCCCGGAGACGCAGTATTTT. This codes for CSVRLLEIPETQYF.

This clonotype has only a few counts. The chain recombines TRBV4-1 with TRBJ1-2, with TRBD1 identical over 7 bases. The CDR3 contains 17 residues. The V gene end was trimmed by 1 base and the J gene end by 2 bases; junction bases not matched to a gene: 10. The germline V gene encodes CDR1 MGHRA and CDR2 YSYEKL. CDR3 in DNA: TGCGCCAGCAGCCAAGGATATACAGGGGCATCAAACTATGGCTACACCTTC. This translates into CASSQGYTGASNYGYTF.

This sequence joins TRBV4-3 and TRBJ1-2, with D hard to call. The CDR3 contains 13 residues. V was clipped by 0 bases and J by 7 bases, with 9 bases between them. Germline assignment: CDR1 LGHNA and CDR2 YSLEER. The CDR3 nucleotides are TGCGCCAGCAGCCAAGATATCGGTTTTGGCTACACCTTC. It codes for CASSQDIGFGYTF.

The chain joins TRBV20-1 to TRBJ2-5, with a weak D call TRBD1 (5 bases). Trimming removed 1 base at V and 4 bases at J, with 7 bases between. The CDR3 runs to 12 residues. The germline gives CDR1 DFQATT, CDR2 SNEGSKA (reference sequence). CDR3 amino acids: CSARVGPETQYF. The DNA of the CDR3 is TGCAGTGCTAGAGTGGGGCCAGAGACCCAGTACTTC.

This clonotype came up many times. The gene calls are TRBV7-2 and TRBJ2-5, with D possibly TRBD1 on 6 matching bases. Germline loops: CDR1 SGHTA, CDR2 FQGNSA. The CDR3 runs to 13 residues. Trimming shortened V by 4 bases and J by 2 bases, and 8 bases separated the two germline ends. The CDR3 sequence is CASSSDRQETQYF. CDR3 bases: TGTGCCAGCAGCTCGGACAGACAAGAGACCCAGTACTTC.

The rearrangement uses TRBV19 and TRBJ1-5; D possibly corresponds to TRBD1 (6 bases). Trimming removed 7 bases from V and 5 bases from J, with 12 bases in between. The CDR3 extends over 13 amino acids. Germline values: CDR1 LNHDA, CDR2 SQIVND (reference sequence). The CDR3 loop reads CASNRVIDQPQHF. Here the CDR3 DNA reads TGTGCCAGTAACAGGGTCATCGATCAGCCCCAGCATTTT.

The V call is TRBV19, the J call TRBJ1-1; no firm D call. Germline CDR1 is LNHDA and CDR2 is SQIVND (reference sequence). This CDR3 has 15 amino acids. Trimming stripped 3 bases from V and 5 bases from J, with 16 bases between. In DNA, the CDR3 is TGTGCCAGTAGTATGTTCATCGCAGGAGGGACTGAAGCTTTCTTT. Protein sequence: CASSMFIAGGTEAFF.

The V gene is TRBV28, the J gene TRBJ2-5, with a weak D call TRBD2 (6 bases). Trimming took off 5 bases at V and 3 bases at J, with 19 bases between the two ends. The CDR3 covers 16 residues. The V gene's germline CDR1 is MDHEN and CDR2 SYDVKM. The DNA for the CDR3 is TGTGCCAGCAGTCCTTCCCCGGGCCGGGGGAAAGAGACCCAGTACTTC. This codes for CASSPSPGRGKETQYF.

This clonotype came up many times. J is TRBJ1-2 and V is TRBV30, with D unclear. The CDR3 spans 10 residues. Germline CDR1 reads GTSNPN; CDR2 reads SVGIG (reference sequence). The V gene lost 4 bases and the J gene lost 6 bases, with 6 bases spanning the gap. CDR3 region: CAWMADGYTF. CDR3 bases: TGTGCCTGGATGGCGGATGGCTACACCTTC.

The rearrangement joins TRBV5-1 to TRBJ2-5; no clear D gene. The CDR3 runs to 18 residues. Germline loops: CDR1 SGHRS, CDR2 YFSETQ. Deletions cut 0 bases from V and 5 bases from J, with 23 bases between. CDR3: CASSLAALATRAVETQYF. The CDR3 DNA reads TGCGCCAGCAGCTTGGCCGCTCTGGCGACAAGGGCGGTGGAGACCCAGTACTTC.

The chain carries TRBV7-2 and TRBJ1-1; no clear D. Deletions cut 5 bases from V and 0 bases from J, with 7 bases between. The CDR3 spans 13 residues. Germline-derived CDR1 and CDR2 are SGHTA and FQGNSA. CDR3 in DNA: TGTGCCAGCAGCGCTTCCTTGAACACTGAAGCTTTCTTT. Translating it yields CASSASLNTEAFF.

Only a few counts were recorded for this clonotype. CDR3 bases: TGCGCCAGCAGCCTAGAGGAAGGGGCCGTCTATGGCTACACCTTC. Translation gives CASSLEEGAVYGYTF. This chain connects TRBV5-1 to TRBJ1-2, with D possibly TRBD1 on 5 matching bases. The CDR3 length is 15 residues. CDR1 is SGHRS, CDR2 YFSETQ, per germline. Trimming pared 4 bases from V and 4 bases from J, leaving 17 bases between.

This rearrangement joins TRBV20-1 to TRBJ2-5; D remains ambiguous. The CDR3 contains 12 residues. V lost 3 bases, J lost 5 bases, and 10 bases lay in between. CDR1 and CDR2 (germline): DFQATT, SNEGSKA (reference sequence). The CDR3 nucleotides read TGCAGTGCTAGGGATCGATGGGAGACCCAGTACTTC. Amino acids: CSARDRWETQYF.

The CDR3: CASSPPGRYTEAFF. CDR3 coding DNA: TGCGCCAGCAGCCCCCCGGGACGCTACACTGAAGCTTTCTTT. The rearrangement links TRBV5-1 to TRBJ1-1; TRBD1 is a possible D gene (5 bases). The V and J ends lost 4 bases and 3 bases respectively, with 13 bases between them. The CDR3 is 14 residues long. Germline CDR1 and CDR2: SGHRS and YFSETQ.

This clonotype appeared a few times. The V and J genes are TRBV4-3 and TRBJ2-5; the D is unclear. Deletions cut 0 bases from V and 7 bases from J, with 12 bases between. Per germline, CDR1 LGHNA and CDR2 YSLEER. CDR3 length: 14 residues. CDR3 in amino acids: CASSQDSEGGTQYF. In DNA form, the CDR3 reads TGCGCCAGCAGCCAAGATTCTGAAGGTGGGACCCAGTACTTC.